What follows is one TCR beta chain and its context. What it binds is unknown. Researchers ran the PCR with 60 Vbeta and 13 Jbeta primers. Libraries were prepared by immunoSEQ multiplex PCR; TCRdb keeps only in-frame clonotypes and omits some of them. Its table records approximately 130,000 clones. These data are taken from a study of cytomegalovirus exposure and HLA in healthy donors. Study-level points and caveats: Data from an earlier analysis indicated that most TCR beta V segments were productive either about 87% or about 30% of the time. The majority of TCR sequences were rare, yet some public TCRs appeared in many donors. Further analysis was carried out later, and it showed several of the most significant clusters appearing linked to common viral pathogens.

Germline loops: CDR1 WNHNN, CDR2 SYGVQD (reference sequence). The CDR3 length is 16 residues. The trim removed 6 bases at V and 4 bases at J, leaving 12 bases unmatched. Sequenced material: PBMCs. The clonotype originates from a woman in her fifties or sixties in good health and CMV-seronegative. The chain couples TRBV10-1 to TRBJ1-1, with 9 positions matching TRBD1. Here the CDR3 reads CASSKHDGTGSTEAFF. CDR3 DNA: TGCGCCAGCAGCAAACACGACGGGACAGGGAGCACTGAAGCTTTCTTT.